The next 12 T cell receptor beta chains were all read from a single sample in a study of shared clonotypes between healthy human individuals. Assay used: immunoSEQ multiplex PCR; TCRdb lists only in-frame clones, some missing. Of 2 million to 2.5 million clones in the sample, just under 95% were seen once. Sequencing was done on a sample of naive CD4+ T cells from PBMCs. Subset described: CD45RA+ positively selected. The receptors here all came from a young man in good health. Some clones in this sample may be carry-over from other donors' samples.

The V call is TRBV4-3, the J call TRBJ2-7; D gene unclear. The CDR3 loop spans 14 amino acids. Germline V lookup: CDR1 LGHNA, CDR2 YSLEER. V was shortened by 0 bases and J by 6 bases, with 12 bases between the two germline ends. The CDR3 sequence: CASSQERRYTEQYF. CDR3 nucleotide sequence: TGCGCCAGCAGCCAAGAGCGCAGGTATACCGAGCAGTACTTC.

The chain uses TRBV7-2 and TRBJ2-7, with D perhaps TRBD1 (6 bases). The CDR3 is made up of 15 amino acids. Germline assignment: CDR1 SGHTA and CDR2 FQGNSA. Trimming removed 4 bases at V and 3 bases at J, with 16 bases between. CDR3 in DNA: TGTGCCAGCAGCTCGACCGGGACAAAGGACTACGAGCAGTACTTC. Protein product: CASSSTGTKDYEQYF.

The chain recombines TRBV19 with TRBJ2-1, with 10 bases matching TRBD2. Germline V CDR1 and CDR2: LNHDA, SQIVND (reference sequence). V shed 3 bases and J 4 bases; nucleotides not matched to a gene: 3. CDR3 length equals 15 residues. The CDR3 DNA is TGTGCCAGTAGTATTTCTAGCGGGGGATACAATGAGCAGTTCTTC. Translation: CASSISSGGYNEQFF.

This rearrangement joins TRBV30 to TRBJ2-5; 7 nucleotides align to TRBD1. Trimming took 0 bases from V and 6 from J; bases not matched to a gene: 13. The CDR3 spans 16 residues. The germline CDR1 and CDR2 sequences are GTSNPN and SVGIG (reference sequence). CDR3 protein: CAWSVLKTGSVKTQYF. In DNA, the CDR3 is TGTGCCTGGAGTGTACTGAAGACAGGGTCGGTAAAGACCCAGTACTTC.

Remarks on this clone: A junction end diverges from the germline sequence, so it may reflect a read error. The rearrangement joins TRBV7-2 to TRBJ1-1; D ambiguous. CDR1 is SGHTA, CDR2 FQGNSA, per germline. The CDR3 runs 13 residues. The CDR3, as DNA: TGTGCCAGCAGCTTAAGGGCAAACACTAAAGCTTTCTTT. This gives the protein CASSLRANTKAFF. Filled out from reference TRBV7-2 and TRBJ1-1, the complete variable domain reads GAGVSQSPSNKVTEKGKDVELRCDPISGHTALYWYRQSLGQGLEFLIYFQGNSAPDKSGLPSDRFSAERTGGSVSTLTIQRTQQEDSAVYLCASSLRANTKAFFGQGTRLTVV.

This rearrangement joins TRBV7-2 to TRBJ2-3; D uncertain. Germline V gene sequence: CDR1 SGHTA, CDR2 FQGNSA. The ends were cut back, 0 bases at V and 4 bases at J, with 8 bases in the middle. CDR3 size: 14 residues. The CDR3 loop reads CASSLAGLADTQYF. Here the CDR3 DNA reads TGTGCCAGCAGCTTAGCTGGGTTGGCAGATACGCAGTATTTT.

The DNA for the CDR3 is TGCGCCAGCAGCGGACCGGGACTAACATCCTACAATGAGCAGTTCTTC. It codes for CASSGPGLTSYNEQFF. J is TRBJ2-1 and V is TRBV5-1; TRBD2 matches 7 bases. The junction had 8 bases not matched to a gene; V was cut back by 4 bases and J by 1 base. The CDR3 loop spans 16 amino acids. CDR1 SGHRS and CDR2 YFSETQ come from the germline V gene.

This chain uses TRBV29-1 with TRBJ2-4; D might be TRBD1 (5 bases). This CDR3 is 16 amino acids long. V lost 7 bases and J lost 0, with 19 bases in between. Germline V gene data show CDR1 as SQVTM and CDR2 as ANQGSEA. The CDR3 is CSARPTVLEAKNIQYF. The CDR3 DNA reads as TGCAGCGCCAGACCGACAGTTTTGGAAGCCAAAAACATTCAGTACTTC.

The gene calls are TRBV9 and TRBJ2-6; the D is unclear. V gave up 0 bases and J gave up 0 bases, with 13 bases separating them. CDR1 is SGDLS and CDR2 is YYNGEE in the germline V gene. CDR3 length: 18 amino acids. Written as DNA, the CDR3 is TGTGCCAGCAGCGTAGTTCATCCGGGTAGCTCTGGGGCCAACGTCCTGACTTTC. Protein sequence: CASSVVHPGSSGANVLTF.

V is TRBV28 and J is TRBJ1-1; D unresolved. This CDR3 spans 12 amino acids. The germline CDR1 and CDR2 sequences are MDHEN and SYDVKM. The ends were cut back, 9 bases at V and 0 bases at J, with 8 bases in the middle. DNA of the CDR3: TGTGCCAGTCAGATAATGAACACTGAAGCTTTCTTT. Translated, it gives CASQIMNTEAFF.

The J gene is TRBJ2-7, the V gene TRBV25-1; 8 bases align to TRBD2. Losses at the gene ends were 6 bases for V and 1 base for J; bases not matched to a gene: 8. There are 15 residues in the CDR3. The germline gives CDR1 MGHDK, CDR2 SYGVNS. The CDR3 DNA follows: TGTGCCAGCAGACCCCGGGGGGGTGATTCCTACGAGCAGTACTTC. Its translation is CASRPRGGDSYEQYF.

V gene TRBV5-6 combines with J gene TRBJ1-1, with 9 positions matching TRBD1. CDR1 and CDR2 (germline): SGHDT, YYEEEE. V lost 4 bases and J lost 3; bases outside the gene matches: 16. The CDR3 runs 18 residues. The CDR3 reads CASSLPDIDRGGDTEAFF. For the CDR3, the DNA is TGTGCCAGCAGCCTCCCGGATATCGACAGGGGGGGGGACACTGAAGCTTTCTTT.